The clone carrying this T cell receptor (beta chain) showed up many times. One junction end does not reproduce the germline sequence, and a read error may be involved. CD8+CD57+ cell expansion, shown by flow cytometry, had occurred in the patients selected for sequencing. This entry belongs to a study of CD8+CD57+ T cells in acquired aplastic anemia. TCR beta VDJ and CDR3 profiling used genomic DNA as template. TCRdb itself ran the reads through MiXCR, one entry per CDR3 protein. The table has 150,000 to 200,000 distinct CDR3 sequences, less than 50% seen once. Germline CDR1 is SEHNR and CDR2 is FQNEAQ (reference sequence). The CDR3 extends over 15 amino acids.

This clonotype was obtained from a human donor with aplastic anemia. The sequenced sample was sorted CD4+, CD8+, or CD8+CD57+ T cells (not recorded which) from PBMCs. V usage is TRBV7-9 and J usage is TRBJ2-5, with 7 positions matching TRBD2. DNA of the CDR3: TGTGCCAGCCGCTTCGCCCGGGGGGTTGAAGAGACCCAGTACTTC. Translated: CASRFARGVEETQYF.